Listed below are T cell receptor beta chains from one sample, sequenced in a study of control samples from healthy donors and cancer patients. Generated by immunoSEQ multiplex PCR, the TCRdb table keeps only in-frame clones and is missing some. Of tens of thousands of clones listed, roughly 87% are singletons. Material: blood. These receptors were obtained from a woman aged 50 to 60 in good health. Each CDR3 is given with its conserved first and last residue. Each record gives: D gene, J gene, clone size, V gene, CDR3 DNA, CDR3 protein. D genes are given only for firm matches. Clone sizes are given selectively: once, few, many, or a class where the clone is expanded.

>TRBD1|TRBJ2-5|NA|TRBV24-1
TGTGCCACCAGTGACCGGGACAGGGAACAAGAGGCCCAGTACTTC
CATSDRDREQEAQYF
>NA|TRBJ2-7|NA|TRBV12-3/TRBV12-4
TGTGCCAGCAGTTTAGGCTACGAGCAGTACTTC
CASSLGYEQYF
>NA|TRBJ2-2|NA|TRBV6-2/TRBV6-3
TGTGCCAGCAGTTATCTTATCGTGGGGCGTGGCGGGGAGCTGTTTTTT
CASSYLIVGRGGELFF
>NA|TRBJ2-2|NA|TRBV28
TGTGCCAGCAGTGGTACCGGGGAGCTGTTTTTT
CASSGTGELFF
>NA|TRBJ2-3|NA|TRBV5-1
TGCGCCAGCAGCCCTGGGGGGCCACGGGTAGATACGCAGTATTTT
CASSPGGPRVDTQYF
>NA|TRBJ1-4|NA|TRBV28
TGTGCTAGCAGCACAGGGCCGGCTGAAAAACTGTTTTTT
CASSTGPAEKLFF
>NA|TRBJ1-1|few|TRBV5-4
TGTGCCAGCAGCCGAGGGGTCGCTGAAGCTTTCTTT
CASSRGVAEAFF
>NA|TRBJ2-6|NA|TRBV4-1
TGCGCCAGCAGCCAAGATCTCCGTCAGGGCCCCGGGGCCAACGTCCTGACTTTC
CASSQDLRQGPGANVLTF
>NA|TRBJ2-1|NA|TRBV11-2
TGTGCCAGCAGCTTAGATCGTGGAAATGAGCAGTTCTTC
CASSLDRGNEQFF
>NA|TRBJ1-3|NA|TRBV9
TGTGCCAGCAGCGTAGCGGAACGGCCTCTCTCTGGAAACACCATATATTTT
CASSVAERPLSGNTIYF
>TRBD2|TRBJ2-1|NA|TRBV7-9
TGTGCCAGCAGCTTAGGACTAGCGGGAGTGAGTAATGAGCAGTTCTTC
CASSLGLAGVSNEQFF
>NA|TRBJ1-2|NA|TRBV7-9
TGTGCCAGCAGCTTAGCGGGAAGAGCTAACTATGGCTACACCTTC
CASSLAGRANYGYTF
>NA|TRBJ2-1|NA|TRBV4-1
TGCGCCAGCAGCCAGGACCCGAGCGTCAATGAGCAGTTCTTC
CASSQDPSVNEQFF
>TRBD1|TRBJ2-6|NA|TRBV30
TGTGCCTGGAGTGTCCCGGACAGGGCGGAGGAAGGGGCCAACGTCCTGACTTTC
CAWSVPDRAEEGANVLTF
>NA|TRBJ2-1|NA|TRBV11-3
TGTGCCAGCAGCTTAGGAGGGGGGAATGAGCAGTTCTTC
CASSLGGGNEQFF
>TRBD1|TRBJ1-5|NA|TRBV19
TGTGCCAGTAGCAAACATGGGACAGAGAGAAATAGCAATCAGCCCCAGCATTTT
CASSKHGTERNSNQPQHF
>TRBD2|TRBJ2-5|NA|TRBV5-1
TGCGCCAGCAGCTTGGTGGGAGGGCCTGGAGAGACCCAGTACTTC
CASSLVGGPGETQYF
>TRBD1|TRBJ1-2|NA|TRBV19
TGTGCCAGTAGTATCTCGGACAGGCAGCCTTGGTATGGCTACACCTTC
CASSISDRQPWYGYTF
>NA|TRBJ2-5|NA|TRBV2
TGTGCCAGCAGTCCTGGTCAACAGACCCAGTACTTC
CASSPGQQTQYF
>TRBD2|TRBJ2-1|NA|TRBV9
TGTGCCAGCAGCCCGGGACTAGCGGCGGACAATGAGCAGTTCTTC
CASSPGLAADNEQFF
>NA|TRBJ1-2|NA|TRBV28
TGTGCCAGCAGCACGCCCAGTGGCAGCCGCGGGGGCTATGGCTACACCTTC
CASSTPSGSRGGYGYTF
>NA|TRBJ2-7|NA|TRBV4-1
TGCGCCAGCAGCCAAAATAGGGGCTACGAGCAGTACTTC
CASSQNRGYEQYF
>NA|TRBJ2-1|NA|TRBV11-2
TGTGCCAGCAGCTTATCCCCCGGTGGCAATGAGCAGTTCTTC
CASSLSPGGNEQFF
>TRBD1|TRBJ2-6|NA|TRBV19
TGTGCCAGTAGTAGAGCCCCCTGGGACAGGGGGCGCGAGGGGATCCTGACTTTC
CASSRAPWDRGREGILTF
>NA|TRBJ1-3|NA|TRBV3-1/TRBV3-2
TGTGCCAGCAGCCAATATAACCCGGGGGGCACCGGAAACACCATATATTTT
CASSQYNPGGTGNTIYF
>NA|TRBJ2-5|NA|TRBV7-9
TGTGCCAGCAGCTTAGTGGTCACAGAACAAGAGACCCAGTACTTC
CASSLVVTEQETQYF
>TRBD2|TRBJ2-1|once|TRBV10-2
TGCGCCAGCAGTGAAATGGCTAGCGGGACCGGTAATGAGCAGTTCTTC
CASSEMASGTGNEQFF
>NA|TRBJ2-7|few|TRBV18
TGTGCCAGCTCATCTTCATCCTACGAGCAGTACTTC
CASSSSSYEQYF
>TRBD2|TRBJ2-3|once|TRBV5-4
TGTGCCAGCAGCTCACTAGCGGGAGGTGGGCTGGATACGCAGTATTTT
CASSSLAGGGLDTQYF
>TRBD1|TRBJ2-7|NA|TRBV13
TGTGCCAGCAGCTTATGGGACAGAAGGGGCTACGAGCAGTACTTC
CASSLWDRRGYEQYF
>TRBD1|TRBJ1-5|once|TRBV24-1
TGTGCCACCAGTGAAGGACAGGGGGCGAATCAGCCCCAGCATTTT
CATSEGQGANQPQHF
>TRBD2|TRBJ2-7|NA|TRBV5-8
TGTGCCAGCAGCTTGGACGGGACTAGCGGCTACTCCTACGAGCAGTACTTC
CASSLDGTSGYSYEQYF
>TRBD1|TRBJ1-2|NA|TRBV9
TGTGCCAGCAGCGTAGGGACAGGACATACTAACTATGGCTACACCTTC
CASSVGTGHTNYGYTF
>NA|TRBJ2-3|NA|TRBV7-3
TGTGCCAGCAGCTTAGAGGGCATAGCACTAGCAGATACGCAGTATTTT
CASSLEGIALADTQYF
>TRBD2|TRBJ2-5|NA|TRBV19
TGTGCCAGTGCGGGGGGGCCCCATCAAGAGACCCAGTACTTC
CASAGGPHQETQYF
>TRBD1|TRBJ1-4|NA|TRBV5-1
TGCGCCAGCAGCTCAGGGACAGGGGGCTATGAAAAACTGTTTTTT
CASSSGTGGYEKLFF
>TRBD1|TRBJ2-3|NA|TRBV4-1
TGCGCCAGCAGCCAAGATGGCACCGGGACAGCCACAGATACGCAGTATTTT
CASSQDGTGTATDTQYF
>NA|TRBJ1-2|NA|TRBV3-1/TRBV3-2
TGTGCCAGCAGCCAAGAAGGTTTGGACTATGGCTACACCTTC
CASSQEGLDYGYTF
>TRBD1|TRBJ2-7|NA|TRBV28
TGTGCCAGCAGTTCCCCAGGACAGGGGGGCTACGAGCAGTACTTC
CASSSPGQGGYEQYF
>NA|TRBJ1-1|NA|TRBV29-1
TGCAGCGTCGGGCGCCTGAAAGGGGGATACACTGAAGCTTTCTTT
CSVGRLKGGYTEAFF
>TRBD2|TRBJ2-5|NA|TRBV7-3
TGTGCCAGCAGCTTATACACTAGCGGGAAGGAGACCCAGTACTTC
CASSLYTSGKETQYF
>TRBD2|TRBJ2-3|NA|TRBV5-6
TGTGCCAGCAGCCCCCGAGCGGGATATACGCAGTATTTT
CASSPRAGYTQYF
>TRBD2|TRBJ2-1|NA|TRBV9
TGTGCCAGCAGCGTATCGGTCCTAGCGGCCTACAATGAGCAGTTCTTC
CASSVSVLAAYNEQFF
>NA|TRBJ2-1|NA|TRBV7-8
TGTGCCAGCAGCCTCTTAAGTCGTGGCGAGCAGTTCTTC
CASSLLSRGEQFF
>TRBD2|TRBJ2-3|NA|TRBV6-4
TGTGCCATCCTTAGCGGGAGGGCCACAGATACGCAGTATTTT
CAILSGRATDTQYF
>NA|TRBJ1-2|NA|TRBV3-1/TRBV3-2
TGTGCCAGCAGCCCCAACCAGGGAGGCTACACCTTC
CASSPNQGGYTF
>TRBD2|TRBJ2-7|NA|TRBV10-3
TGTGCCATCAGTGACGAGGCTAGCGGGTGGTCGAAGTACTTC
CAISDEASGWSKYF
>NA|TRBJ1-1|NA|TRBV5-4
TGTGCCAGCAGCTTAGCCGGGGGTGGGGACACTGAAGCTTTCTTT
CASSLAGGGDTEAFF
>NA|TRBJ1-6|NA|TRBV6-5
TGTGCCAGCAGTTACTCGAACAGTAATAATTCACCCCTCCACTTT
CASSYSNSNNSPLHF
>NA|TRBJ2-7|NA|TRBV9
TGTGCCAGCAGCGTAGACCCCTCAGCAGCCTACGAGCAGTACTTC
CASSVDPSAAYEQYF
>NA|TRBJ1-4|once|TRBV2
TGTATGGAGGGAGCAACTAATGAAAAACTGTTTTTT
CMEGATNEKLFF
>NA|TRBJ1-1|NA|TRBV9
TGTGCCAGCAGCACTCGGACAACGATGAACACTGAAGCTTTCTTT
CASSTRTTMNTEAFF
>NA|TRBJ2-4|NA|TRBV3-1/TRBV3-2
TGTGCCAGCAGCCAAGAAACTAAGTTTCAGTACTTC
CASSQETKFQYF
>NA|TRBJ2-5|few|TRBV2
TGTGCCAGCAGTGAAGCGCTTGGGGGCCAGTACTTC
CASSEALGGQYF
>NA|TRBJ1-4|NA|TRBV5-6
TGTGCCAGCGCACAGGGTACGGCTAATGAAAAACTGTTTTTT
CASAQGTANEKLFF
>NA|TRBJ2-1|NA|TRBV13
TGTGCCAGCAGCCCCCGAGGGGGAGGTTATGAGCAGTTCTTC
CASSPRGGGYEQFF
>TRBD2|TRBJ2-7|NA|TRBV7-9
TGTGCCAGCAGCTTGGGACTACCAGGGAACGAGCAGTACTTC
CASSLGLPGNEQYF